Described below is a single TCR beta chain sequence and its context. The CDR3 is 12 residues long. Germline V lookup: CDR1 SGHRS, CDR2 YFSETQ. V lost 4 bases and J lost 12; bases outside the gene matches: 8. The sample belongs to a study of blood T cell repertoires in COVID-19. Background on the study: Collection of acute and convalescent COVID-19 samples took place in the United States, Italy and Spain. In each case, the material was cDNA or gDNA derived from T cells, B-cell-depleted T cells, or PBMCs.

Per the original methods: Reference gene primer amplification in the assay estimated nucleated cell counts. The assay was immunoSEQ multiplex PCR, and TCRdb's table has in-frame clones only and misses some. V and J calls plus clone size are reproduced from that table; the DNA served to infer D and trimming. The table shows about 110,000 clones, with 90% to 95% occurring only once. The rearrangement joins TRBV5-1 to TRBJ1-1; TRBD1 matches 8 bases. Sequenced sample: peripheral blood. This receptor was taken from a woman aged 25-40 years with acute or convalescent COVID-19. CDR3 amino acids: CASSPGQEVSFF. Here the CDR3 DNA reads TGCGCCAGCAGCCCGGGACAGGAAGTTTCTTTCTTT.